A selection of T cell receptor beta chains follows, all from one sample in a study of Ad26.COV2.S vaccination and SARS-CoV-2 variants. Using immunoSEQ multiplex PCR, the repertoire was profiled, and TCRdb retains in-frame clones only, with some absent. The table lists about 320,000 clones, roughly 90% of them singletons. The material sequenced was peripheral blood, taken in a trial of Ad26.COV2.S vaccine versus placebo. The receptors derive from a person between 18 and 65 years old who received the Ad26.COV2.S COVID-19 vaccine or a placebo. Both conserved end residues are part of each CDR3.

cdr3_aa j_call v_call
CASCAGAVCYGYTF TRBJ1-2 TRBV25-1
CASSMGTSGRGTYNEQFF TRBJ2-1 TRBV19
CASGQSDNEQFF TRBJ2-1 TRBV5-1
CASSQVGQGGSYGYTF TRBJ1-2 TRBV3-1/TRBV3-2
CASSPGGGAEQYF TRBJ2-7 TRBV4-1
CASSMGQGRYQETQYF TRBJ2-5 TRBV19
CASSEHRVNTEAFF TRBJ1-1 TRBV9
CASSESVGNYGYTF TRBJ1-2 TRBV2
CASSSPASGNTEAFF TRBJ1-1 TRBV11-2
CASSPGGLAGPNFYNEQFF TRBJ2-1 TRBV7-2
CASSHQSYSTGGSGWTEAFF TRBJ1-1 TRBV14